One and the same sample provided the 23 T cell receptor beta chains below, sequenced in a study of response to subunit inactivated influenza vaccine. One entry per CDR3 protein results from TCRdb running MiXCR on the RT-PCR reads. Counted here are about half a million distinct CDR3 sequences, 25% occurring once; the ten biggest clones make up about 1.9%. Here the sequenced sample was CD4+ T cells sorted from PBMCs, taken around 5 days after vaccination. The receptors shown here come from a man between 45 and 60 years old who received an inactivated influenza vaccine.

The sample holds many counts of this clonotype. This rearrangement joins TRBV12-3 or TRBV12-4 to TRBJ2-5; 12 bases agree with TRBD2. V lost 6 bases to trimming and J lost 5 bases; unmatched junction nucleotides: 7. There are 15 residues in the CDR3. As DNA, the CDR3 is TGTGCCAGCAGCATGTCTAGCGGGGGGGCGGAGACCCAGTACTTC. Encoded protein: CASSMSSGGAETQYF.

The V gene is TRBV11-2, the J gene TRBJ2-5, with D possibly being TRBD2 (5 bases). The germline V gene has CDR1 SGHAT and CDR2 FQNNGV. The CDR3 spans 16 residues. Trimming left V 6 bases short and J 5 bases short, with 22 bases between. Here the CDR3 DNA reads TGTGCCAGCAGATCTTCTAGGACTCCCGGTGGGGAGACCCAGTACTTC. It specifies CASRSSRTPGGETQYF.

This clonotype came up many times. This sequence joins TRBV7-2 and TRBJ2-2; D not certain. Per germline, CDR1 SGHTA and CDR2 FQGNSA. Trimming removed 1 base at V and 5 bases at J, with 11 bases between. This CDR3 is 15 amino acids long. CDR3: CASSLGDRRTGELFF. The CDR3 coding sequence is TGTGCCAGCAGCTTAGGGGATCGGCGGACCGGGGAGCTGTTTTTT.

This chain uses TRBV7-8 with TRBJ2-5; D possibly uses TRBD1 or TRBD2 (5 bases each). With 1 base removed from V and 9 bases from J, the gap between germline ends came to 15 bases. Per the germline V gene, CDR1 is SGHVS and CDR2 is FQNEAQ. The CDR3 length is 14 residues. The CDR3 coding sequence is TGTGCCAGCAGCTTAGGCAGCGAGAGAGGGGCCCAGTACTTC. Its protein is CASSLGSERGAQYF.

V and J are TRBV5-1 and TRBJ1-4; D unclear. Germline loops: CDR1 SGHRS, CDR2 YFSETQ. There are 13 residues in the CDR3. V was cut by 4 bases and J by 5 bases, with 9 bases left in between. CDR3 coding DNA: TGCGCCAGCAGCAGCGGGTCAAATGAAAAACTGTTTTTT. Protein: CASSSGSNEKLFF.

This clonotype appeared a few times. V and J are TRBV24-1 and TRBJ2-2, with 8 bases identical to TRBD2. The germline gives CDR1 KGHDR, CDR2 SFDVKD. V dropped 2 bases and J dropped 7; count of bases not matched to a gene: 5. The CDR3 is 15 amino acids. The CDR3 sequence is CATSDWREAVGELFF. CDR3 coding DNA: TGTGCCACCAGTGATTGGCGGGAGGCCGTCGGGGAGCTGTTTTTT.

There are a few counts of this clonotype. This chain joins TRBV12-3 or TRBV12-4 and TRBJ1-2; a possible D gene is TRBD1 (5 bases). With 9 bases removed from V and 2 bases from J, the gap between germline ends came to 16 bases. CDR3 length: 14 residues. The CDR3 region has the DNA TGTGCCAGTACCCGAACCGGGGCGAACTATGGCTACACCTTC. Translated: CASTRTGANYGYTF.

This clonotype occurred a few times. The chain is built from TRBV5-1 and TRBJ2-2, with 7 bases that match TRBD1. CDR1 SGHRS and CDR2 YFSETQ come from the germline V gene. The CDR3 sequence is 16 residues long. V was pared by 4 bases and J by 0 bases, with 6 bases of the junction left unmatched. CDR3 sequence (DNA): TGCGCCAGCAGCCTTGACAGGGTTGCGAACACCGGGGAGCTGTTTTTT. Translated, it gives CASSLDRVANTGELFF.

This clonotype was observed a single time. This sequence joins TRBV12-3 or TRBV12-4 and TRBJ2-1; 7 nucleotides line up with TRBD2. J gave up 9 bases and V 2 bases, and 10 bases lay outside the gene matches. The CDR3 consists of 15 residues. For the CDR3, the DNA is TGTGCCAGCAGTTTAAGAGGCGGGAGCTACGGTGAGCAGTTCTTC. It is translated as CASSLRGGSYGEQFF.

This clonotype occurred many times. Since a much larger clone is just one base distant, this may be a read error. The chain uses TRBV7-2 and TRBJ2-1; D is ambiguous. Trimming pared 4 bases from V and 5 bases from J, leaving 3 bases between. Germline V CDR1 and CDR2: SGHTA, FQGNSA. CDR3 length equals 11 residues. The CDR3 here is CASSSHNEQFF. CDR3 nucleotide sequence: TGTGCCAGCAGCTCGCACAATGAGCAGTTCTTC. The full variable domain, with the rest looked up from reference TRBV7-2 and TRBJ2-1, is GAGVSQSPSNKVTEKGKDVELRCDPISGHTALYWYRQSLGQGLEFLIYFQGNSAPDKSGLPSDRFSAERTGGSVSTLTIQRTQQEDSAVYLCASSSHNEQFFGPGTRLTVL.

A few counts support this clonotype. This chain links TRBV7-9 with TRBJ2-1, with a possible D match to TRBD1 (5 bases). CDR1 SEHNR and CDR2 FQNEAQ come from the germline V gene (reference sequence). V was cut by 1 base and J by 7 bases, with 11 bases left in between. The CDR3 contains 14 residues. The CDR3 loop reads CASSLVWGRNEQFF. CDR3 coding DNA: TGTGCCAGCAGCTTAGTTTGGGGCAGGAATGAGCAGTTCTTC.

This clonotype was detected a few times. The CDR3 region has the DNA TGTGCCACCAGCAGGGGCCAATACGAGCAGTACTTC. Protein sequence: CATSRGQYEQYF. The chain employs TRBV15 and TRBJ2-7; D gene unclear. The CDR3 is made up of 12 amino acids. The germline gives CDR1 LNHNV, CDR2 YYDKDF (reference sequence). V was trimmed by 3 bases and J by 4 bases, leaving 7 bases between them.

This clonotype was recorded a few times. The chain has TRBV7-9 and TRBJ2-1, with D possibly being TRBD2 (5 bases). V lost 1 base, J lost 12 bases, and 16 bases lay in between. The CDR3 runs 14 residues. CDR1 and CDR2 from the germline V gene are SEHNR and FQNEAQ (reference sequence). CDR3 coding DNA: TGTGCCAGCAGCTTAGGCGGGTTGGTGGCCGCGCAGTTCTTC. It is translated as CASSLGGLVAAQFF. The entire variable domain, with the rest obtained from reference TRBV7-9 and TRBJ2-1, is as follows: DTGVSQNPRHKITKRGQNVTFRCDPISEHNRLYWYRQTLGQGPEFLTYFQNEAQLEKSRLLSDRFSAERPKGSFSTLEIQRTEQGDSAMYLCASSLGGLVAAQFFGPGTRLTVL.

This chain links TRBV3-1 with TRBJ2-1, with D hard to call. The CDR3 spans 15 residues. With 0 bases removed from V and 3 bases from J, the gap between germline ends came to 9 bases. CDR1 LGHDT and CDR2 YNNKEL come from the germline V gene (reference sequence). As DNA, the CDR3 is TGTGCCAGCAGCCAAGATGAGGTCAGCTACAATGAGCAGTTCTTC. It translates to CASSQDEVSYNEQFF.

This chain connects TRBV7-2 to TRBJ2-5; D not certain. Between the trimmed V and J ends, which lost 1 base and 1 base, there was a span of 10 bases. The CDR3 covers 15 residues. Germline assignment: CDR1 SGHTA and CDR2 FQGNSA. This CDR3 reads CASSLDVSFQETQYF. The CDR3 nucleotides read TGTGCCAGCAGCTTAGATGTCAGCTTCCAAGAGACCCAGTACTTC. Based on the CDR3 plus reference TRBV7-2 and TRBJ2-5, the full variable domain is GAGVSQSPSNKVTEKGKDVELRCDPISGHTALYWYRQSLGQGLEFLIYFQGNSAPDKSGLPSDRFSAERTGGSVSTLTIQRTQQEDSAVYLCASSLDVSFQETQYFGPGTRLLVL.

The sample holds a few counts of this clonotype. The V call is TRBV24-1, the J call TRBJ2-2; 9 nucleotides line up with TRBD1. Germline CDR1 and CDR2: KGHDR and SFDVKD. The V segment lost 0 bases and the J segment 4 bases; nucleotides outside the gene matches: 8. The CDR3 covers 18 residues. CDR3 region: CATSDLGQGLTGTGELFF. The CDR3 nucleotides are TGTGCCACCAGTGATTTGGGACAGGGGTTAACAGGCACCGGGGAGCTGTTTTTT.

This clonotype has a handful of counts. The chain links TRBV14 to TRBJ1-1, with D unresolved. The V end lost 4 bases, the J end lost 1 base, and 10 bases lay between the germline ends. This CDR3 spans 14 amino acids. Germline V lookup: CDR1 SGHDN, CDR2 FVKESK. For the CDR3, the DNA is TGTGCCAGCAGCCGGGCACGATCGAACACTGAAGCTTTCTTT. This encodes CASSRARSNTEAFF.

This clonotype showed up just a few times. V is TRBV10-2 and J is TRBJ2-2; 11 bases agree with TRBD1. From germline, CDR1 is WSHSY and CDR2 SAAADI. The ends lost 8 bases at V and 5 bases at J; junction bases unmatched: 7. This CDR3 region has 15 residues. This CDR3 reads CASRSGTGGTGELFF. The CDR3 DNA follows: TGCGCCAGCCGGAGTGGGACAGGGGGTACCGGGGAGCTGTTTTTT.

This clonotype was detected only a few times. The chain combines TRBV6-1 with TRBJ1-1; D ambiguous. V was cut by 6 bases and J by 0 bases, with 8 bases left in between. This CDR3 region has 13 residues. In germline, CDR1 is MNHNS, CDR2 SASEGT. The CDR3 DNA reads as TGTGCCAGCAGGTTCGCCATGAACACTGAAGCTTTCTTT. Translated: CASRFAMNTEAFF.

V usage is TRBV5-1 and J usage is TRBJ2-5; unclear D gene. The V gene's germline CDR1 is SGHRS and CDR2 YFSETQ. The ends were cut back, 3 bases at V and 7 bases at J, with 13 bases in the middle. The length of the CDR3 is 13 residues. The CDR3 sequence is CASSSADRGTQYF. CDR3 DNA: TGCGCCAGCAGCTCGGCCGACCGAGGGACCCAGTACTTC.

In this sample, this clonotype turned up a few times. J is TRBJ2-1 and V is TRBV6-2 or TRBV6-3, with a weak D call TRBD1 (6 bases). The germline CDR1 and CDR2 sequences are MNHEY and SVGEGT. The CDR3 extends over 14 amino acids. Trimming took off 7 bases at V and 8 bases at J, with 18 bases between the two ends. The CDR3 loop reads CASMVRQEAYEQFF. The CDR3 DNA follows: TGTGCCAGCATGGTCAGACAGGAAGCTTATGAGCAGTTCTTC.

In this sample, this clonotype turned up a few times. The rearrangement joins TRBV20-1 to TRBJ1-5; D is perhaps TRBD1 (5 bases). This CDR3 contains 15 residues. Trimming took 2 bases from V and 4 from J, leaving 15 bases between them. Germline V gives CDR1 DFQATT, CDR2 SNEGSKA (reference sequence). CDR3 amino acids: CSARSGTGGNQPQHF. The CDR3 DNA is TGCAGTGCTAGATCCGGGACGGGGGGAAATCAGCCCCAGCATTTT.

This chain's CDR3 is CASSFGTGLSGETQYF. CDR3 sequence (DNA): TGCGCCAGCAGCTTCGGGACAGGGTTATCGGGAGAGACCCAGTACTTC. The gene calls are TRBV5-1 and TRBJ2-5; 9 bases align to TRBD1. Trimming at V came to 2 bases and at J to 4 bases, leaving 9 bases not matched to a gene. Germline assignment: CDR1 SGHRS and CDR2 YFSETQ. The CDR3 consists of 16 residues.